The present entry profiles one T cell receptor beta chain with its context. Antigen specificity is unknown. Time point reported: blood 2 weeks post-SBRT. Treatment: 15 Gy SBRT to primary tumor, nephrectomy 4 weeks later. Blood was sampled at baseline, 2 weeks and 4 weeks after SBRT. Assay used: immunoSEQ multiplex PCR; TCRdb lists only in-frame clones, some missing. This repertoire shows some 120,000 clones, roughly four fifths found once; its top ten account for 5.8%. The data were obtained in a study of radiation and T cells in renal cell carcinoma. Germline-derived CDR1 and CDR2 are MNHEY and SVGAGI. This CDR3 comprises 16 residues. After removal of 0 bases from V and 9 bases from J, the junction contained 4 bases not matched to a gene. Findings of the study overall: Baseline intratumoral clonotype presence is unknown without pretreatment biopsies.

The receptor was isolated from a man in his fifties or sixties with renal cell carcinoma. The chain recombines TRBV6-5 with TRBJ1-6; 11 positions match TRBD1. Specimen: blood, collected from a patient whose treatment included radiotherapy and nephrectomy. DNA of the CDR3: TGTGCCAGCAGTTACTCCGACGGGACAGGGGGTTCACCCCTCCACTTT. Protein product: CASSYSDGTGGSPLHF.